This record looks at one T cell receptor beta chain sequence and its context. Its antigen is unknown. Trimming stripped 0 bases from V and 11 bases from J, with 17 bases between. The germline CDR1 and CDR2 sequences are MGHRA and YSYEKL. This CDR3 region has 15 residues. This specimen comes from a study of T cell responses to AZD1222 COVID-19 vaccine. Whole-study findings and limits: Spike regions recognized by vaccine-associated CD4 TCRs spanned the protein, led by 160-218 and 743-854. Among the donors, most were white British and more were female, and clonal diversity was possibly underestimated.

Sequenced by immunoSEQ multiplex PCR; TCRdb stores in-frame clones only, minus some. The table shows 100,000 or so clones, with roughly nine tenths occurring only once. The sequences come from peripheral blood, collected on day 0 of AZD1222 vaccination. V usage is TRBV4-1 and J usage is TRBJ2-1; D is perhaps TRBD1 (6 bases). This receptor was obtained from an adult in good health. CDR3 loop: CASSQEVAGAMKQFF. The CDR3 region has the DNA TGCGCCAGCAGCCAAGAAGTGGCAGGGGCAATGAAGCAGTTCTTC.